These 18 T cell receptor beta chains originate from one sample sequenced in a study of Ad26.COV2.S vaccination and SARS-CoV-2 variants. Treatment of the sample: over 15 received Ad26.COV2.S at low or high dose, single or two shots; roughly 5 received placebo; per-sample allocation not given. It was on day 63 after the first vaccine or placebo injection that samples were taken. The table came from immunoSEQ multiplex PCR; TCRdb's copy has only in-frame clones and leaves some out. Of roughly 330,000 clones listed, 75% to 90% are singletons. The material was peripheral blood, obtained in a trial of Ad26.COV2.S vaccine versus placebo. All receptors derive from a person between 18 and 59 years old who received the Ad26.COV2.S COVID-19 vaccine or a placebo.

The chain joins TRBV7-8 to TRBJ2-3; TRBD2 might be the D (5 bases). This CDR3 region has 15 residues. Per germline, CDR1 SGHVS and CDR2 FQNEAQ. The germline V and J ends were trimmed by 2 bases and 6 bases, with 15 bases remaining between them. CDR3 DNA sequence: TGTGCCAGCAGCTTAACGTTGGCTAGCTCGGATACGCAGTATTTT. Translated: CASSLTLASSDTQYF.

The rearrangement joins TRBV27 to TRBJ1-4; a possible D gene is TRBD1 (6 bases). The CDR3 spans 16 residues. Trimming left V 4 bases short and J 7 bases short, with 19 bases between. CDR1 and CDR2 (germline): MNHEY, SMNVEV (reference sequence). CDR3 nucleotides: TGTGCCAGCAGTTCCTTAGGGGGGGCTCGTAGTGAAAAACTGTTTTTT. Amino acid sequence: CASSSLGGARSEKLFF.

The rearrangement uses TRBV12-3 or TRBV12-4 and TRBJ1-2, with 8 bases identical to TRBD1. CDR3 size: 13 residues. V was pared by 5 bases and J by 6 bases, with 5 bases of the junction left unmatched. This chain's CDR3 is CASSPRTGNGYTF. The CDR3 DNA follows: TGTGCCAGCAGTCCCCGGACAGGGAATGGCTACACCTTC.

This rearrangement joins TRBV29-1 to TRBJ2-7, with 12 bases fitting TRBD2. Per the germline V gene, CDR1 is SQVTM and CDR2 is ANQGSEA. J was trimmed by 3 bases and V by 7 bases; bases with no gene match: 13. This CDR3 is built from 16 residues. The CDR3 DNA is TGCAGCGCCCTCGGACTAGCGGGGTCTTTGAACTACGAGCAGTACTTC. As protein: CSALGLAGSLNYEQYF.

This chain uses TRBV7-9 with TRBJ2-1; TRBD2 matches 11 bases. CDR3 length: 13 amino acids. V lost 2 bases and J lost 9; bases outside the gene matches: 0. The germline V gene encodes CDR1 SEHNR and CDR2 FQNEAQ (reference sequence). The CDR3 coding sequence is TGTGCCAGCAGCTTACTAGCGGGGGGTGAGCAGTTCTTC. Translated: CASSLLAGGEQFF.

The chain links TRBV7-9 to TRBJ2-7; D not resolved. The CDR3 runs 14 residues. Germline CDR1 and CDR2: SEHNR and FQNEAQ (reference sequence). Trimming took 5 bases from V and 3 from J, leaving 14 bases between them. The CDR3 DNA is TGTGCCAGCAGCATCAGGAGAGAAGGCTACGAGCAGTACTTC. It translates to CASSIRREGYEQYF.

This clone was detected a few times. The CDR3 DNA follows: TGTGCCAGCAGCATCCCTGGGGAGCTGTTTTTT. Its protein product is CASSIPGELFF. The chain employs TRBV11-3 and TRBJ2-2; no reliable D call. Germline CDR1 SGHNT, CDR2 YENEEA. V was shortened by 5 bases and J by 8 bases, with 6 bases between the two germline ends. The CDR3 extends over 11 amino acids.

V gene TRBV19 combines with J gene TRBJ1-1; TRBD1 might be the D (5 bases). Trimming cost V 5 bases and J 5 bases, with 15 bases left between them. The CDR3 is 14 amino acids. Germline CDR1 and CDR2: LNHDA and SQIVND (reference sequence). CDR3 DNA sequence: TGTGCCAGTAGTTTCAGCCGGGGGAGTACTGAAGCTTTCTTT. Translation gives CASSFSRGSTEAFF. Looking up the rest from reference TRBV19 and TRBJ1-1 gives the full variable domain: DGGITQSPKYLFRKEGQNVTLSCEQNLNHDAMYWYRQDPGQGLRLIYYSQIVNDFQKGDIAEGYSVSREKKESFPLTVTSAQKNPTAFYLCASSFSRGSTEAFFGQGTRLTVV.

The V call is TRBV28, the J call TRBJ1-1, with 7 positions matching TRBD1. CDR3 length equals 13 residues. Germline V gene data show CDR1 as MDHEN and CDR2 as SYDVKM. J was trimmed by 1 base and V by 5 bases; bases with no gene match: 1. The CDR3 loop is CASSNRGNTEAFF. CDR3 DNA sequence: TGTGCCAGCAGTAACAGGGGGAACACTGAAGCTTTCTTT.

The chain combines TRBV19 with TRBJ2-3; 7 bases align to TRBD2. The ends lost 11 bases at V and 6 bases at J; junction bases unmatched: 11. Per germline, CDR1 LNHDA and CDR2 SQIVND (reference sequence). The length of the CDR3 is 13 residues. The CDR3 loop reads CAASGGVVDTQYF. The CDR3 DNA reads TGTGCCGCGTCGGGGGGAGTTGTGGATACGCAGTATTTT.

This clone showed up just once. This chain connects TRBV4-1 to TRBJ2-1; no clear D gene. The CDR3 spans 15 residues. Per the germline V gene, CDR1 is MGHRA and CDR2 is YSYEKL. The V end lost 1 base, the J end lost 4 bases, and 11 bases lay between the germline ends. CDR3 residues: CASSQGIALYNEQFF. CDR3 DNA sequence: TGCGCCAGCAGCCAAGGCATCGCATTATACAATGAGCAGTTCTTC.

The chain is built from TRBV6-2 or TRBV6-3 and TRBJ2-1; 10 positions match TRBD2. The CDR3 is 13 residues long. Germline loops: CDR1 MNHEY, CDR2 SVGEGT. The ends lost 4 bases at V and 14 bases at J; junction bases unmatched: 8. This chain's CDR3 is CASSWGTSDGEFF. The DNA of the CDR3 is TGTGCCAGCAGTTGGGGGACTAGCGATGGAGAGTTCTTC.

The CDR3 nucleotides read TGTGCCAGCAGTACTCAGGGTTGGAACACCGGGGAGCTGTTTTTT. Translating gives CASSTQGWNTGELFF. The gene calls are TRBV6-5 and TRBJ2-2, with D tentatively TRBD1 (5 bases). This CDR3 has 15 residues. Per the germline V gene, CDR1 is MNHEY and CDR2 is SVGAGI. Trimming took 5 bases from V and 1 from J, leaving 11 bases between them.

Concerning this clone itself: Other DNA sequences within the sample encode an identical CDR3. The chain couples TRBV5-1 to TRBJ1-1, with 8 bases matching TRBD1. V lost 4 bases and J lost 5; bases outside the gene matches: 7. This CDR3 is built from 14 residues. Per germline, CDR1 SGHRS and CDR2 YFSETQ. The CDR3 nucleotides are TGCGCCAGCAGCCTCGGACAGGGAGGGACTGAAGCTTTCTTT. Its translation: CASSLGQGGTEAFF.

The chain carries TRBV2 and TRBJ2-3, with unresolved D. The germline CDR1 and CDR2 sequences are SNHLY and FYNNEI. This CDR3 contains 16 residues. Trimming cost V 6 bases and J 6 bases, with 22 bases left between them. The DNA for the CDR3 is TGTGCCAGCAGCGAATCGGGCCGGGCGTCTAGGGATACGCAGTATTTT. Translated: CASSESGRASRDTQYF.

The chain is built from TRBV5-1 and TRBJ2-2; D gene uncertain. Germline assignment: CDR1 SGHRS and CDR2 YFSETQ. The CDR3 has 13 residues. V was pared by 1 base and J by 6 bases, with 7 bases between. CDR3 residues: CASSLMVAGELFF. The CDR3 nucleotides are TGCGCCAGCAGCTTGATGGTGGCCGGGGAGCTGTTTTTT.

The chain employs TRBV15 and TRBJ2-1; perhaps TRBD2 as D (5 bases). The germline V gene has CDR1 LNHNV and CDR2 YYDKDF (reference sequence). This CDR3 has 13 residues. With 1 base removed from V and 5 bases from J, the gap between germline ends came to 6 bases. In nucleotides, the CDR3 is TGTGCCACCAGCAGAGGAGCGGACAATGAGCAGTTCTTC. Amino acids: CATSRGADNEQFF.

The CDR3 DNA is TGTGCCAGCTACCGGGACTCCGGAACCTACGAGCAGTACTTC. This encodes CASYRDSGTYEQYF. The rearrangement links TRBV6-5 to TRBJ2-7; TRBD2 might be the D (6 bases). V lost 8 bases to trimming and J lost 2 bases, with 16 bases between them. Germline V CDR1 and CDR2: MNHEY, SVGAGI. This CDR3 has 14 residues.